This section outlines one T cell receptor (beta chain) sequence together with its context. Its target is unknown. These data come from a study of naive and memory T cell subsets. The study, taken as a whole, reports: Over 95% of naive TCR sequences appeared only once after error correction, unlike memory subsets. TCR abundance followed a power law differing between naive and memory subsets.

CDR3 length equals 12 residues. CDR1 is SNHLY and CDR2 is FYNNEI in the germline V gene. Trimming shortened V by 6 bases and J by 8 bases, and 11 bases separated the two germline ends. Both TRBC1 and TRBC2 were covered by a beta constant-region primer of two equimolar oligonucleotides. MiXCR, run by TCRdb on the UMI-ligation and nested PCR reads, gives a single entry per CDR3 protein. The sample lists 140,000 to 150,000 distinct CDR3 sequences, approximately 17% occurring once. The chain couples TRBV2 to TRBJ1-3, with D unclear. This TCR was recovered from a human donor in good health. The specimen sequenced was naive CD4+ T cells from blood. CDR3 in DNA: TGTGCCAGCAGCGCGAGGTCGGACACCATATATTTT. Translation: CASSARSDTIYF.